These 32 T cell receptor beta chains originate from one sample sequenced in a study of blood T cells in healthy people across ages. Alongside a J-beta primer mix, a sample-barcoded 5' primer served in a second PCR lasting roughly 7 to 11 cycles. MiXCR, run by TCRdb on the 5' RACE reads, gives a single entry per CDR3 protein. The sample contains about 1.4 million distinct CDR3 sequences, roughly 64% of which appear only once. Sequenced input: blood. These receptors were obtained from a man between 18 and 35 years old in good health.

With regard to this clonotype: A much larger clone sits a single nucleotide away, making a read error possible. The chain links TRBV12-3 or TRBV12-4 to TRBJ2-7; 7 positions agree with TRBD1. Near its end, the DNA agrees better with TRBJ2-5, so the J call may be wrong. CDR3 length: 14 residues. This chain's CDR3 is CASSFQGGRETQYF. CDR3 DNA: TGTGCCAGCAGTTTTCAAGGGGGCCGGGAGACCCAGTACTTC.

This clonotype has just a few counts. V gene TRBV9 combines with J gene TRBJ2-3; the D gene is possibly TRBD1 (5 bases). This CDR3 comprises 17 residues. With 3 bases removed from V and 6 bases from J, the gap between germline ends came to 23 bases. Germline values: CDR1 SGDLS, CDR2 YYNGEE. Here the CDR3 DNA reads TGTGCCAGCAGCGCCGTAGGGGTCCCGACAGCTTCTGATACGCAGTATTTT. Protein: CASSAVGVPTASDTQYF. The variable domain in full, completed from reference TRBV9 and TRBJ2-3, reads DSGVTQTPKHLITATGQRVTLRCSPRSGDLSVYWYQQSLDQGLQFLIQYYNGEERAKGNILERFSAQQFPDLHSELNLSSLELGDSALYFCASSAVGVPTASDTQYFGPGTRLTVL.

The table lists this clonotype with a few counts. The chain links TRBV27 to TRBJ2-7, with D tentatively TRBD1 or TRBD2 (5 bases each). V lost 7 bases, J lost 1 base, and 17 bases lay in between. CDR3 length equals 15 residues. Germline CDR1 MNHEY, CDR2 SMNVEV (reference sequence). The CDR3 reads CASTPAGSGSYEQYF. The CDR3 DNA reads TGTGCCAGCACCCCAGCAGGGAGTGGGTCCTACGAGCAGTACTTC.

About this clonotype itself: Compared with germline, one end of the junction differs, possibly owing to a read error. CDR3 DNA sequence: TGTGCCATCAGTGACGTGGGGTCAGCCGAGCGGTACTTC. Translation: CAISDVGSAERYF. This chain links TRBV10-3 with TRBJ2-7, with D hard to call. CDR3 size: 13 residues. Germline V CDR1 and CDR2: ENHRY, SYGVKD.

This clonotype has only one observation. The rearrangement uses TRBV24-1 and TRBJ1-4, with 8 bases identical to TRBD1. CDR1 and CDR2 from the germline V gene are KGHDR and SFDVKD. V trimming: 5 bases; J trimming: 7 bases; junction bases outside the gene matches: 14. The CDR3 extends over 17 amino acids. Written as DNA, the CDR3 is TGTGCCACCAGTGTGCCTCTCAGACAGGGGTTATTTGAAAAACTGTTTTTT. Amino acids: CATSVPLRQGLFEKLFF.

This clonotype was seen only a few times. The chain uses TRBV6-1 and TRBJ1-2, with D unresolved. Germline assignment: CDR1 MNHNS and CDR2 SASEGT. Trimming removed 1 base at V and 9 bases at J, with 18 bases between. The CDR3 covers 15 residues. CDR3 nucleotides: TGTGCCAGCAGTGAAGACCCGGGTTCCATATGGCGCTACACCTTC. It encodes CASSEDPGSIWRYTF.

This clonotype has a handful of counts. V usage is TRBV6-5 and J usage is TRBJ1-2, with D hard to call. Germline V gene sequence: CDR1 MNHEY, CDR2 SVGAGI. Trimming stripped 5 bases from V and 8 bases from J, with 9 bases between. The CDR3 extends over 11 amino acids. The CDR3 spells CASSKGWGYTF. In DNA, the CDR3 is TGTGCCAGCAGTAAGGGTTGGGGCTACACCTTC.

The V and J genes are TRBV6-1 and TRBJ1-5; D unclear. The CDR3 contains 12 residues. Per germline, CDR1 MNHNS and CDR2 SASEGT. Trimming took off 3 bases at V and 7 bases at J, with 7 bases between the two ends. The CDR3 sequence: CASSDPMQPQHF. In nucleotides, the CDR3 is TGTGCCAGCAGTGATCCTATGCAGCCCCAGCATTTT.

This chain joins TRBV4-2 and TRBJ2-3, with TRBD2 identical over 7 bases. The CDR3 spans 15 residues. With V trimmed by 4 bases and J by 0 bases, 4 bases remained unmatched. Germline CDR1 reads LGHNA; CDR2 reads YNFKEQ. The CDR3 loop reads CASSLSSGSTDTQYF. For the CDR3, the DNA is TGTGCCAGCAGCCTGAGTAGCGGGAGCACAGATACGCAGTATTTT.

V gene TRBV11-2 combines with J gene TRBJ1-1; D uncertain. V shed 8 bases and J shed 1 base, with 11 bases lying between them. The CDR3 extends over 13 amino acids. Germline CDR1 and CDR2: SGHAT and FQNNGV. The CDR3 DNA is TGTGCCAGCGATACGTGGTCGAACACTGAAGCTTTCTTT. Translated, it gives CASDTWSNTEAFF. Looking up the rest from reference TRBV11-2 and TRBJ1-1 gives the full variable domain: EAGVAQSPRYKIIEKRQSVAFWCNPISGHATLYWYQQILGQGPKLLIQFQNNGVVDDSQLPKDRFSAERLKGVDSTLKIQPAKLEDSAVYLCASDTWSNTEAFFGQGTRLTVV.

The chain carries TRBV5-1 and TRBJ2-7; D possibly corresponds to TRBD2 (7 bases). Deletions cut 4 bases from V and 5 bases from J, with 16 bases between. The germline V gene has CDR1 SGHRS and CDR2 YFSETQ. The CDR3 length is 14 residues. CDR3 residues: CASSALIGGDEQYF. CDR3 coding DNA: TGCGCCAGCAGCGCACTAATAGGGGGGGACGAGCAGTACTTC.

This clonotype was recorded a few times. The rearrangement links TRBV25-1 to TRBJ1-2, with a tentative D call TRBD1 (5 bases). Germline V gives CDR1 MGHDK, CDR2 SYGVNS. Trimming took 6 bases from V and 6 from J, leaving 11 bases between them. The CDR3 contains 12 residues. The CDR3 coding sequence is TGTGCCAGCAGGGCCGGGGGGGATGGCTACACCTTC. It encodes CASRAGGDGYTF.

The chain joins TRBV7-2 to TRBJ2-5; TRBD2 agrees at 7 bases. The end of the DNA aligns better with TRBJ2-7, so the J call may be wrong. Germline CDR1 SGHTA, CDR2 FQGNSA. The CDR3 runs to 16 residues. The CDR3 region has the DNA TGTGCCAGCAGCCCACCCCGTCGGGGGGTAGCCTACGAGCAGTACTTC. Amino acids: CASSPPRRGVAYEQYF.

V and J are TRBV10-3 and TRBJ2-1; D uncertain. CDR3 length: 16 amino acids. V lost 7 bases, J lost 0 bases, and 16 bases lay in between. Germline-derived CDR1 and CDR2 are ENHRY and SYGVKD. The DNA of the CDR3 is TGTGCCATCACTCGAGGCCTGGTCGGCTCCTACAATGAGCAGTTCTTC. This gives the protein CAITRGLVGSYNEQFF.

This clonotype came up a few times. The V call is TRBV27, the J call TRBJ2-5; weak D call: TRBD2 (5 bases). The V end lost 3 bases, the J end lost 5 bases, and 16 bases lay between the germline ends. This CDR3 is 15 amino acids long. Germline V gives CDR1 MNHEY, CDR2 SMNVEV (reference sequence). This chain's CDR3 is CASSLTPQRGETQYF. The CDR3 bases are TGTGCCAGCAGTTTGACACCCCAACGAGGGGAGACCCAGTACTTC.

This rearrangement joins TRBV5-1 to TRBJ2-1; no definite D call. This CDR3 is built from 14 residues. In germline, CDR1 is SGHRS, CDR2 YFSETQ. V dropped 4 bases and J dropped 3 bases, with 11 bases sitting between them. The chain's CDR3 is CASSNGPVYNEQFF. The DNA for the CDR3 is TGCGCCAGCAGCAATGGACCCGTCTACAATGAGCAGTTCTTC.

The chain combines TRBV7-9 with TRBJ2-7; tentatively, D is TRBD1 (6 bases). The CDR3 is 17 amino acids. Trimming removed 5 bases from V and 0 bases from J, with 20 bases in between. The V gene's germline CDR1 is SEHNR and CDR2 FQNEAQ (reference sequence). The CDR3 nucleotides read TGTGCCAGCAGCCAAAAAGAGGACAGTCTTTACTCCTACGAGCAGTACTTC. This encodes CASSQKEDSLYSYEQYF.

This clonotype occurred many times. The V and J genes are TRBV5-1 and TRBJ2-3; 8 nucleotides agree with TRBD2. The V gene's germline CDR1 is SGHRS and CDR2 YFSETQ. This CDR3 region has 16 residues. Germline trimming cut 0 bases from V and 0 bases from J; bases unmatched to any gene: 3. This CDR3 is CASSLVQRESTDTQYF. For the CDR3, the DNA is TGCGCCAGCAGCTTGGTACAGCGGGAGAGCACAGATACGCAGTATTTT.

This chain's CDR3 is CSARDPQTSKRIARGETQYF. The CDR3 nucleotides read TGCAGTGCTAGAGACCCACAGACTAGCAAGCGAATAGCCCGTGGGGAGACCCAGTACTTC. V and J are TRBV20-1 and TRBJ2-7; 7 bases align to TRBD2. The DNA end is more similar to TRBJ2-5, so the J call may be wrong. In germline, CDR1 is DFQATT, CDR2 SNEGSKA (reference sequence). The CDR3 has 20 amino acids.

This chain uses TRBV28 with TRBJ2-7, with a tentative D call TRBD1 (5 bases). CDR1 is MDHEN and CDR2 is SYDVKM in the germline V gene. Trimming cost V 7 bases and J 4 bases, with 11 bases left between them. This CDR3 has 12 residues. Written as DNA, the CDR3 is TGTGCCAGCATAGGGGCACCATACGAGCAGTACTTC. This codes for CASIGAPYEQYF.

A word on this clonotype: The junction and the germline gene differ at one end; a read error may be behind it. V usage is TRBV7-9 and J usage is TRBJ2-5; D possibly uses TRBD1 or TRBD2 (5 bases each). The J call may be incorrect, as the DNA end agrees better with TRBJ2-7. The germline CDR1 and CDR2 sequences are SEHNR and FQNEAQ (reference sequence). This CDR3 is built from 13 residues. The CDR3 sequence: CAGSTGTNYEQYF. CDR3 nucleotide sequence: TGTGCCGGCAGCACGGGGACGAACTACGAGCAGTACTTC.

In this sample, this clonotype turned up a few times. The chain couples TRBV29-1 to TRBJ2-1; 12 bases fit TRBD2. The V gene end was trimmed by 6 bases and the J gene end by 5 bases; junction bases not matched to a gene: 2. The CDR3 sequence is 13 residues long. The V gene's germline CDR1 is SQVTM and CDR2 ANQGSEA. CDR3 in DNA: TGCAGCGTCACTAGCGGGGGGAACAATGAGCAGTTCTTC. Its translation is CSVTSGGNNEQFF.

The chain employs TRBV7-2 and TRBJ2-7; no firm D call. The end of the DNA fits TRBJ2-5 better, so the J call may be wrong. The CDR3 consists of 15 residues. The germline CDR1 and CDR2 sequences are SGHTA and FQGNSA. CDR3: CASSSLGTRFETQYF. The DNA for the CDR3 is TGTGCCAGCAGCTCCCTCGGCACGAGGTTCGAGACCCAGTACTTC.

The CDR3, as DNA: TGCAGTGCTAGAGTTAATAGCGGGGGGGGCCACCAAGAGACCCAGTACTTC. Protein sequence: CSARVNSGGGHQETQYF. This chain connects TRBV20-1 to TRBJ2-5; 11 nucleotides match TRBD2. Trimming at V came to 1 base and at J to 0 bases, leaving 7 bases not matched to a gene. Germline V gene data show CDR1 as DFQATT and CDR2 as SNEGSKA (reference sequence). CDR3 length: 17 amino acids.

This chain uses TRBV12-3 or TRBV12-4 with TRBJ2-4, with TRBD1 matching over 9 bases. The J call is doubtful: the DNA matches TRBJ2-7 better. This CDR3 is 14 amino acids long. CDR3 DNA: TGTGCCAGCAGATCCGGGACAGGGATGTACGAGCAGTACTTC. As protein: CASRSGTGMYEQYF.

The chain is built from TRBV27 and TRBJ2-2; tentative D call: TRBD2 (5 bases). The length of the CDR3 is 13 residues. V lost 4 bases and J 4 bases, leaving 7 bases between the germline ends. Germline CDR1 and CDR2: MNHEY and SMNVEV (reference sequence). The DNA for the CDR3 is TGTGCCAGCAGTTCGGCGGGCACCGGGGAGCTGTTTTTT. It encodes CASSSAGTGELFF.

This chain connects TRBV21-1 to TRBJ2-4; TRBD1 was called by the table and not checked on the DNA. TRBV21-1 is designated a pseudogene. The CDR3 runs to 19 residues. In nucleotides, the CDR3 is TGTGCCAGCAGCAAGAGGGGGACAGGACCGATTCTAGCCAAAAACATTCAGTACTTC. Protein sequence: CASSKRGTGPILAKNIQYF.

The chain couples TRBV29-1 to TRBJ2-7, with 8 bases fitting TRBD2. The CDR3 is made up of 13 amino acids. V gave up 6 bases and J gave up 2 bases; unmatched junction bases: 6. The germline V gene has CDR1 SQVTM and CDR2 ANQGSEA. CDR3 sequence (DNA): TGCAGCGTCTCCGGGGGGGGAGCCTACGAGCAGTACTTC. It codes for CSVSGGGAYEQYF.

The chain is built from TRBV29-1 and TRBJ2-5, with 9 bases that match TRBD2. Looked up from germline, CDR1 is SQVTM and CDR2 is ANQGSEA. The CDR3 has 14 residues. As DNA, the CDR3 is TGCAGTGGGGCAGGCGGGGGGGCGAGGGAGACCCAGTACTTC. Its protein is CSGAGGGARETQYF.

Notes on this clonotype: A read error may produce the germline difference seen at one junction end. The chain joins TRBV10-2 to TRBJ2-3; the D gene is possibly TRBD2 (6 bases). This CDR3 spans 17 amino acids. The V gene's germline CDR1 is WSHSY and CDR2 SAAADI. CDR3 residues: CASSENSGLPRTDTKYF. CDR3 in DNA: TGCGCCAGCAGTGAAAATAGCGGCCTTCCCCGCACAGATACGAAGTATTTT.

This chain uses TRBV5-1 with TRBJ2-3; 7 nucleotides agree with TRBD1. V was pared by 3 bases and J by 3 bases, with 10 bases of the junction left unmatched. The germline CDR1 and CDR2 sequences are SGHRS and YFSETQ. CDR3 length equals 16 residues. The CDR3 is CASSSEPGQLTDTQYF. The CDR3 region has the DNA TGCGCCAGCAGCTCAGAGCCGGGACAGCTAACAGATACGCAGTATTTT.

The chain couples TRBV28 to TRBJ2-5; D tentatively fits TRBD1 or TRBD2 (5 bases each). CDR1 and CDR2 (germline): MDHEN, SYDVKM. Trimming cost V 8 bases and J 2 bases, with 18 bases left between them. This CDR3 spans 15 amino acids. The CDR3 sequence is CASVDWGQPQETQYF. The CDR3 DNA follows: TGTGCCAGCGTGGACTGGGGCCAACCTCAAGAGACCCAGTACTTC.